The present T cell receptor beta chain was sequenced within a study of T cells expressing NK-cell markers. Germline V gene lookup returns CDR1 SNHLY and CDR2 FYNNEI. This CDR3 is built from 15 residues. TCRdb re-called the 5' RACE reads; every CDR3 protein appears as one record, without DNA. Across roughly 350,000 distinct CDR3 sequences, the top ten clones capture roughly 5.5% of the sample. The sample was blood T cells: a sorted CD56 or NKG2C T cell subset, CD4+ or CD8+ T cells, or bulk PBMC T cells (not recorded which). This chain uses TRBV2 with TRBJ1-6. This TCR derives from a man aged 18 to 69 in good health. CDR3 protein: CASSGRTPEGIPLHF.